The rows below give T cell receptor beta chains drawn from one sample of a study of tumor and adjacent non-tumor tissue in lung cancer. In TCRdb, the multiplex PCR reads were re-called with MiXCR into one record per CDR3 protein. Found here are under 80,000 distinct CDR3 sequences, about 77% of them singletons; the top ten hold under 55%. The sequenced sample was distant non-tumor lung tissue. The receptors stem from a man aged 60-69 years with non-small cell lung cancer. CDR3s include the opening cysteine and the closing phenylalanine or tryptophan. D genes are given only for firm matches. Size tells how often a clone was seen (once, few, many) or the class of an expanded clone, and some rows leave it out.

TRBV6-5	NA	NA	TRBJ2-5	TGTGCCAGCTGGTTGAACGAAGAGACCCAGTACTTC	CASWLNEETQYF
TRBV2	TRBD1	NA	TRBJ1-2	TGTGCCAGCAGTTCCGGGACAGGGGATTGTGGCTACACCTTC	CASSSGTGDCGYTF
TRBV28	NA	NA	TRBJ1-2	TGTGTCAGCAGCCCTGACAGGAACTATGGCTACATCTTC	CVSSPDRNYGYIF
TRBV29-1	NA	NA	TRBJ2-5	TGCAGCGTTGAGAGAGGCAGTGAAGGGACCCAGTACTTC	CSVERGSEGTQYF
TRBV6-1	NA	many	TRBJ2-3	TGTGCCAGCAGTGACGGCCTAGGAGCGACAGATACGCAGTATTTT	CASSDGLGATDTQYF
TRBV6-1	TRBD1	once	TRBJ1-6	TGTGCCAGCAGTGAAGGACAGGGGGCACACATTTATTCACACCTCCACTTT	CASSEGQGAHIYSHLHF
TRBV28	NA	NA	TRBJ1-4	TGTGCCAGCAGTTTCGGAGATACTAATGGAAAAGTGTTTTTT	CASSFGDTNGKVFF
TRBV28	NA	NA	TRBJ1-4	TGTGCCAGCAGTCTTCTTGACTGGATGCGGGCAACTAATGAAAAACTGTTTTTT	CASSLLDWMRATNEKLFF
TRBV11-3	NA	NA	TRBJ2-3	TGTGCCAGCAGCTCCAGGATAGCAGAAAGCACACATACGCAGTATTTT	CASSSRIAESTHTQYF
TRBV28	NA	many	TRBJ2-1	TGTGCCAGCAGTGCTCTGGGTAGCGCACTTAATGAGCAGTTCTTC	CASSALGSALNEQFF
TRBV29-1	NA	NA	TRBJ2-3	TGCAGCGACATAGTCCATACGCTGTGTTTT	CSDIVHTLCF
TRBV29-1	NA	NA	TRBJ2-7	TGCGGCGCAACAAGGGGGGCACAGGGTTCCCACGAGCAATACTTC	CGATRGAQGSHEQYF
TRBV6-5	NA	NA	TRBJ1-1	TGTCCCAGCAGTTACTCGAGAAGGGGAGGAACTGAAGCCTTCTTT	CPSSYSRRGGTEAFF
TRBV20-1	TRBD2	few	TRBJ2-3	TGCAGTGCTAGTGGGAGGGCCGGAGGCTCAGATACGCAGTATTTT	CSASGRAGGSDTQYF
TRBV10-3	TRBD1	few	TRBJ1-1	TGTGCCATCAGTAATCCGGGACAGGGGAACACTGAAGCTTCCTTT	CAISNPGQGNTEASF
TRBV20-1	TRBD1	NA	TRBJ2-2	TGCAGCGCTACGGACAGGGTCTTGTCAGGGGAGCGGTTTTTT	CSATDRVLSGERFF
TRBV10-3	NA	NA	TRBJ2-1	TGTGCCATCAGTGCGGAAGGAGGGTCCTACAATGAACAGTTCTTC	CAISAEGGSYNEQFF
TRBV29-1	TRBD2	NA	TRBJ2-7	TGCATCGTTGTAGTCGGGACTAGCGGCTACGAGCAGTACTTC	CIVVVGTSGYEQYF
TRBV11-2	TRBD1	NA	TRBJ2-3	TGTGCCAACAGCTTGCAGGGGGCACAGGTGTCAGATACGCAGTATTTT	CANSLQGAQVSDTQYF
TRBV29-1	NA	NA	TRBJ2-7	TGCAGCGTTGAGTGCAGTGGGGACGAACAGTACTTC	CSVECSGDEQYF
TRBV5-1	TRBD2	NA	TRBJ2-4	TGCGCCAGTAGCATCGCGGGAGTTCAAAACAATCAGTACTTC	CASSIAGVQNNQYF
TRBV10-3	NA	NA	TRBJ2-1	TGTATCATCAGGTCAGGGGAGGGGTCCTACAATGAGCAGTTCTTT	CIIRSGEGSYNEQFF
TRBV28	NA	once	TRBJ1-1	TGTGCCAGCAGTCCCCTACGGGAACCGAACACTGAAGCTTTCTTT	CASSPLREPNTEAFF
TRBV4-2	TRBD2	NA	TRBJ2-7	TGTGCCAGCCGCCAAGCTCTGAGTAGCGGGAGTTACGAGCAGTACTTC	CASRQALSSGSYEQYF